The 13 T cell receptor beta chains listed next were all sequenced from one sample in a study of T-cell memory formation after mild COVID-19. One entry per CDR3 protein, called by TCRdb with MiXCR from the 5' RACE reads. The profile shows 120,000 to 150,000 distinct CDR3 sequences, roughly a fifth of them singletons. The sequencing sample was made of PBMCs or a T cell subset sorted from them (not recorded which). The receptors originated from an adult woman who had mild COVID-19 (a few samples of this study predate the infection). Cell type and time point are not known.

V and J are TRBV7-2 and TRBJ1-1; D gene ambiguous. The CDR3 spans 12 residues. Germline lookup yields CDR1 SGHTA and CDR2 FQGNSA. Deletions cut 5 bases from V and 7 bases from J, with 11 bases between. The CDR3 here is CASSARGVEAFF. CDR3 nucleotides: TGTGCCAGCAGCGCTCGAGGTGTTGAAGCTTTCTTT. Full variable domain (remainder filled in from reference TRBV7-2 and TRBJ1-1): GAGVSQSPSNKVTEKGKDVELRCDPISGHTALYWYRQSLGQGLEFLIYFQGNSAPDKSGLPSDRFSAERTGGSVSTLTIQRTQQEDSAVYLCASSARGVEAFFGQGTRLTVV.

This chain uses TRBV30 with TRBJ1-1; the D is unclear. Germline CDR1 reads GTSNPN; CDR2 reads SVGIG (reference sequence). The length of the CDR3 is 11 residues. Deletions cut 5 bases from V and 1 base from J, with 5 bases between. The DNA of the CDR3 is TGTGCCTGGGTTGAGAACACTGAAGCTTTCTTT. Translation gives CAWVENTEAFF.

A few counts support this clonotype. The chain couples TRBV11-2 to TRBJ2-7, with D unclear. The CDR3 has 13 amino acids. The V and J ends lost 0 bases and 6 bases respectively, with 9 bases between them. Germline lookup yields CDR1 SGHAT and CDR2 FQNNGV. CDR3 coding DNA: TGTGCCAGCAGCTTAGATCGCGTCAGCGAGCAGTACTTC. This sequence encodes CASSLDRVSEQYF.

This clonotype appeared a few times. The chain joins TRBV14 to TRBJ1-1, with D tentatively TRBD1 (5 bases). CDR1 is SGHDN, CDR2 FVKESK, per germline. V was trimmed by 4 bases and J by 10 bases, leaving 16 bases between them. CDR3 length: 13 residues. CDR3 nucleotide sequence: TGTGCCAGCAGCCCGGAAGGACATAGGGTAGCTTTCTTT. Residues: CASSPEGHRVAFF.

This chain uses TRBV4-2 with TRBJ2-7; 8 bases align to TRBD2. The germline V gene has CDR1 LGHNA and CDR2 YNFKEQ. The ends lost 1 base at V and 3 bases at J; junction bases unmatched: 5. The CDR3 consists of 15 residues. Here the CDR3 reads CASSQGVAGIYEQYF. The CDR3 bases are TGTGCCAGCAGCCAAGGGGTAGCGGGAATCTACGAGCAGTACTTC.

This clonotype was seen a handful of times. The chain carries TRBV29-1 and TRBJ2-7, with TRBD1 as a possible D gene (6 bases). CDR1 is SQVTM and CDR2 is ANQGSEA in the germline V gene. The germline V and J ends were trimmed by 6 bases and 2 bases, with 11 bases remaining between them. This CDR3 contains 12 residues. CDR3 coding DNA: TGCAGCGTGACGCAGGGGACCTACGAGCAGTACTTC. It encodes CSVTQGTYEQYF.

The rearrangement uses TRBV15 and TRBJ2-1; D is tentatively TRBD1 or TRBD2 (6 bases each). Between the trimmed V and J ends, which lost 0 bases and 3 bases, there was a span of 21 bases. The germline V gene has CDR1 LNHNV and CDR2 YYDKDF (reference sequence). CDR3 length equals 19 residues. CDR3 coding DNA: TGTGCCACCAGCAGAGATTTGGCTATAGGAGGGGGTATCTACAATGAGCAGTTCTTC. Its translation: CATSRDLAIGGGIYNEQFF.

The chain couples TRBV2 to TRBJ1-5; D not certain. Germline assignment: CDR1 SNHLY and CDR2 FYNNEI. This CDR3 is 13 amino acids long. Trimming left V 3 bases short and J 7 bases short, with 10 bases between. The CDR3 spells CASSEFLWQPQHF. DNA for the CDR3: TGTGCCAGCAGTGAGTTCCTGTGGCAGCCCCAGCATTTT. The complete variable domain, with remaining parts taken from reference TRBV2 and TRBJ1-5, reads EPEVTQTPSHQVTQMGQEVILRCVPISNHLYFYWYRQILGQKVEFLVSFYNNEISEKSEIFDDQFSVERPDGSNFTLKIRSTKLEDSAMYFCASSEFLWQPQHFGDGTRLSIL.

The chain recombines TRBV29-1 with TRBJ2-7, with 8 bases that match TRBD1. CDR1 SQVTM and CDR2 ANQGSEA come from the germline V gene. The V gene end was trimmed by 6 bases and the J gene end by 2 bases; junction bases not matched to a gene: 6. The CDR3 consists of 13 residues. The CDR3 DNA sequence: TGCAGCGTCAGACAGGGGAGAGCCTACGAGCAGTACTTC. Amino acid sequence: CSVRQGRAYEQYF.

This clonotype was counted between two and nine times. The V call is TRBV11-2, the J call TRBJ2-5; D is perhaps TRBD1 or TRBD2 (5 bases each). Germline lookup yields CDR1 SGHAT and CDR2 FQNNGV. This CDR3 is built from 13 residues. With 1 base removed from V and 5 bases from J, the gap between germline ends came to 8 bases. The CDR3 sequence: CASSLGGLETQYF. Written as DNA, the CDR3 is TGTGCCAGCAGCTTAGGGGGGTTGGAGACCCAGTACTTC.

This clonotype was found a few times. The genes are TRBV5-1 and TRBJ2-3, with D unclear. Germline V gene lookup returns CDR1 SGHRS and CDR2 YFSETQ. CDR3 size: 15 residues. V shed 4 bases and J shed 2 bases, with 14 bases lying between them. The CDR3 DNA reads TGCGCCAGCAGCCCCATGGACGGATCCACAGATACGCAGTATTTT. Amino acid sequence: CASSPMDGSTDTQYF.

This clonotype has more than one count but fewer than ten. The CDR3 bases are TGTGCCACTACCAGGACAGGGGCGTACGAGCAGTACTTC. Translated, it gives CATTRTGAYEQYF. The rearrangement links TRBV6-5 to TRBJ2-7; 9 bases align to TRBD1. Germline CDR1 MNHEY, CDR2 SVGAGI. CDR3 size: 13 residues. Trimming at V came to 10 bases and at J to 4 bases, leaving 8 bases not matched to a gene.

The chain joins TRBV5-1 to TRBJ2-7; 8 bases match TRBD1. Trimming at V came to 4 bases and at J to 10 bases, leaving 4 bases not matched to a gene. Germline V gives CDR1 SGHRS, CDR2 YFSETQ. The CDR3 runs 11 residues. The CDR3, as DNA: TGCGCCAGCAGCCCCGGACAGGGACAGTACTTC. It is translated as CASSPGQGQYF.